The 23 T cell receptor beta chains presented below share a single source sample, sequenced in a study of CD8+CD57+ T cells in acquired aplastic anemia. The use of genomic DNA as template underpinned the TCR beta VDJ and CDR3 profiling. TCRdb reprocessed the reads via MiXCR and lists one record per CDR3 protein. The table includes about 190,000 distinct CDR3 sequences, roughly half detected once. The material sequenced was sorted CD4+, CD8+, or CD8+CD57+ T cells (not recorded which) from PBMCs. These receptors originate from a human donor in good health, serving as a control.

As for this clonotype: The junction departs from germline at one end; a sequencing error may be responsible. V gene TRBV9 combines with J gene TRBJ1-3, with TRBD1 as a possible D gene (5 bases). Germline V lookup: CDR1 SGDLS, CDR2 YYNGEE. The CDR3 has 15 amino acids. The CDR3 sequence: CASSPAGLSGNAMYF. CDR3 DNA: TGTGCCAGCAGCCCAGCAGGGCTCTCTGGAAACGCCATGTATTTT.

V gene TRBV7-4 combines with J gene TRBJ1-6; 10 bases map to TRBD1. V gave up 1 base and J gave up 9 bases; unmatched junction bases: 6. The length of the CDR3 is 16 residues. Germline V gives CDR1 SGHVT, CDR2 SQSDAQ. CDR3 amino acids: CASSLVAGQGSSPLHF. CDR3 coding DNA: TGTGCCAGCAGCTTAGTAGCGGGACAGGGGAGTTCACCCCTCCACTTT.

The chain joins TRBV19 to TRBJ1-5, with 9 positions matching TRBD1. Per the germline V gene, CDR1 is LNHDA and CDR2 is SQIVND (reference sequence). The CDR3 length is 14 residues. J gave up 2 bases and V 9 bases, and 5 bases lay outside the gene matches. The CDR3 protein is CARPTGGGNQPQHF. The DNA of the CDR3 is TGTGCCAGACCGACAGGGGGAGGCAATCAGCCCCAGCATTTT.

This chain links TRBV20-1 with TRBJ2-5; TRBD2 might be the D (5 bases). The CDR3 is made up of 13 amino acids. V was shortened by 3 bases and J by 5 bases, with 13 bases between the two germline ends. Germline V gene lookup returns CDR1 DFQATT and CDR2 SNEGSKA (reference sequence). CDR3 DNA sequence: TGCAGTGCTAGGACCACCCCGGGGGAGACCCAGTACTTC. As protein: CSARTTPGETQYF.

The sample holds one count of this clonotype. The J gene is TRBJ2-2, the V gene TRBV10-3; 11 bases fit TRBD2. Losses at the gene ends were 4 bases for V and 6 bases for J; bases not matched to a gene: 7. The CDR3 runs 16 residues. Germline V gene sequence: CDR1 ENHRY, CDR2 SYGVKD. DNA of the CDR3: TGTGCCATCAGTGGGACTAGCGGGCGAACTTCCGGGGAGCTGTTTTTT. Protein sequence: CAISGTSGRTSGELFF.

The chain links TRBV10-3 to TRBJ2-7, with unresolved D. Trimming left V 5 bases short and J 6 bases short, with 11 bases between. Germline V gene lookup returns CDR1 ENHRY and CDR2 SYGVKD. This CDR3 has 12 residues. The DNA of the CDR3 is TGTGCCATCAGTAAAGTCGACGGCGAGCAGTACTTC. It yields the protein CAISKVDGEQYF.

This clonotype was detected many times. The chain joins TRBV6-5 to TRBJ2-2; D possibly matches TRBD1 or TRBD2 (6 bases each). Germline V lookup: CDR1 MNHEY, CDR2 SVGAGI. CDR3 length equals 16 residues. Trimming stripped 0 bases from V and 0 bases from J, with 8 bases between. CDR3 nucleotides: TGTGCCAGCAGTTACTCGGGGGGCTCGAACACCGGGGAGCTGTTTTTT. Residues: CASSYSGGSNTGELFF.

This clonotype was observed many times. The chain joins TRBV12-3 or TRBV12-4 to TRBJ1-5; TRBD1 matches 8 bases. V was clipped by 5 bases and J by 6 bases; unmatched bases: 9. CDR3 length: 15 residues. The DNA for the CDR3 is TGTGCCAGCAGTGCGCGACAGGGGCAGGCTCAGCCCCAGCATTTT. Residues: CASSARQGQAQPQHF.

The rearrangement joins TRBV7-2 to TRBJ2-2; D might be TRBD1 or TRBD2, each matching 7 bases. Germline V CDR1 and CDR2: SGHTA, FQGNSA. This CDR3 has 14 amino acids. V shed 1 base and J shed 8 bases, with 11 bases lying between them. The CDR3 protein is CASSLGGGQGELFF. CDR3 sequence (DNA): TGTGCCAGCAGCTTAGGGGGGGGACAGGGGGAGCTGTTTTTT.

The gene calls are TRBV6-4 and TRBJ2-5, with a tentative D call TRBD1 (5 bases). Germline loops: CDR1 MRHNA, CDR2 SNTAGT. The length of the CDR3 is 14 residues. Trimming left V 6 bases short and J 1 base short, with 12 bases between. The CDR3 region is CASRVDRPQETQYF. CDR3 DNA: TGTGCCAGCAGGGTCGACAGACCCCAAGAGACCCAGTACTTC.

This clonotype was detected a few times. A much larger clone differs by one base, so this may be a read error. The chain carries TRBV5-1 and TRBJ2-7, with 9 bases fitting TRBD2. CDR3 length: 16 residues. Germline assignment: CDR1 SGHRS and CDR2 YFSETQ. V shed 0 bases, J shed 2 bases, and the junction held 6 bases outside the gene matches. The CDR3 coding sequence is TGCGCCAGCAGCTTGGCCCGGCTAGCGGGACCCTACGAGCAGTACTTC. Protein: CASSLARLAGPYEQYF.

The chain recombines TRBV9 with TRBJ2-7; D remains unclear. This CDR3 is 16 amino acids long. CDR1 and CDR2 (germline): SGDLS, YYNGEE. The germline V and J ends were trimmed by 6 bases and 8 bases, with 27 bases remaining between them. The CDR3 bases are TGTGCCAGCACCGCTGGGGATGGGCCCCCTTTTTTGAAGCAGTACTTC. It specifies CASTAGDGPPFLKQYF.

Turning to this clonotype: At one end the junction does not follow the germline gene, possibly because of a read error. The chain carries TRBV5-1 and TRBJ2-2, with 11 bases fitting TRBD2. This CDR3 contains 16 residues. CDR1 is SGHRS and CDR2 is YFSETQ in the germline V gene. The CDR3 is CASSFRLAGSTEELFF. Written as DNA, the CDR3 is TGCGCCAGCAGCTTTCGACTAGCGGGATCCACCGAGGAGCTGTTTTTT.

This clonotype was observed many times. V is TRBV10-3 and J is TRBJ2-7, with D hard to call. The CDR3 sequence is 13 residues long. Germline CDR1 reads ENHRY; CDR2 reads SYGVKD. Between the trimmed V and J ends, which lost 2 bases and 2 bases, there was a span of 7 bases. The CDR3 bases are TGTGCCATCAGTGAGCGGAAAACCTACGAGCAGTACTTC. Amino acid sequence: CAISERKTYEQYF.

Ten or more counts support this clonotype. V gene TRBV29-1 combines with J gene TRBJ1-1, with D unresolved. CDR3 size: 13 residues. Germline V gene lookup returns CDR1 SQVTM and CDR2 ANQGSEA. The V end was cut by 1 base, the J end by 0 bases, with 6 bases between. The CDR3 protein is CSVEGVLNTEAFF. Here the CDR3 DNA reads TGCAGCGTTGAAGGGGTTTTGAACACTGAAGCTTTCTTT. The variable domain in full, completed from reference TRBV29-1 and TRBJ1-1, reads SAVISQKPSRDICQRGTSLTIQCQVDSQVTMMFWYRQQPGQSLTLIATANQGSEATYESGFVIDKFPISRPNLTFSTLTVSNMSPEDSSIYLCSVEGVLNTEAFFGQGTRLTVV.

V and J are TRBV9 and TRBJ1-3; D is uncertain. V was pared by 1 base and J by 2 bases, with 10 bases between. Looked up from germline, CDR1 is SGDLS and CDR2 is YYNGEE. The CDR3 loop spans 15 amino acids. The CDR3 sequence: CASSVPGEAGNTIYF. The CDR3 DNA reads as TGTGCCAGCAGCGTACCCGGGGAGGCTGGAAACACCATATATTTT.

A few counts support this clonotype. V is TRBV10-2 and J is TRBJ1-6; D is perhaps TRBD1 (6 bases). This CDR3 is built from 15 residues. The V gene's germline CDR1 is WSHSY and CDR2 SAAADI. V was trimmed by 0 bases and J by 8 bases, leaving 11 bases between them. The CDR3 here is CASSESIQGDSPLHF. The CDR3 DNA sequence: TGCGCCAGCAGTGAGTCGATACAGGGAGATTCACCCCTCCACTTT.

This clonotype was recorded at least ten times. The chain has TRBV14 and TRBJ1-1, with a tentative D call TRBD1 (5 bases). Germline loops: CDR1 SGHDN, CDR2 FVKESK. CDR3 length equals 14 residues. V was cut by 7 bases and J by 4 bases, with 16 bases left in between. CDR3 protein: CASNRTPLSTEAFF. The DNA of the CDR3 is TGTGCCAGCAATCGGACACCGCTTAGCACTGAAGCTTTCTTT.

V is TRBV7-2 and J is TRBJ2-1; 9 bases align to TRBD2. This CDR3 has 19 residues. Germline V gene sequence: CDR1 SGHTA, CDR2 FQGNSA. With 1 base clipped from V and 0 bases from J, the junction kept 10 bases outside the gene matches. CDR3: CASSLGPGLAWSSYNEQFF. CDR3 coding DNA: TGTGCCAGCAGCTTAGGTCCGGGACTAGCTTGGAGCTCCTACAATGAGCAGTTCTTC.

As DNA, the CDR3 is TGTGCCAGTAGTGAGAGACAGAGCTATGGCTACACCTTC. Its translation: CASSERQSYGYTF. This rearrangement joins TRBV19 to TRBJ1-2, with a tentative D call TRBD1 (5 bases). CDR1 and CDR2 from the germline V gene are LNHDA and SQIVND (reference sequence). Trimming took off 5 bases at V and 4 bases at J, with 11 bases between the two ends. This CDR3 region has 13 residues.

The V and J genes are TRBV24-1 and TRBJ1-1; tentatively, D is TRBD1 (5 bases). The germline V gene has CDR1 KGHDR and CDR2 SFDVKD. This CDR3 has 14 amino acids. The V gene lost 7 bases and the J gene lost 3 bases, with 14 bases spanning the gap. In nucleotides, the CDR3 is TGTGCCACCAGAGACAGACATACCGACACTGAAGCTTTCTTT. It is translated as CATRDRHTDTEAFF.

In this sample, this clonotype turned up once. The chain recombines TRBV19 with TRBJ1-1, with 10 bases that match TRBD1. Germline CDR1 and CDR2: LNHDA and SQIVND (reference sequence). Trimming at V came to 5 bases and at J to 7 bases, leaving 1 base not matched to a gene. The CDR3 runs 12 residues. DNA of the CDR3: TGTGCCAGTAGTGGGACAGGGGTTGAAGCTTTCTTT. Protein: CASSGTGVEAFF. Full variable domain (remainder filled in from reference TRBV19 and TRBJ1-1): DGGITQSPKYLFRKEGQNVTLSCEQNLNHDAMYWYRQDPGQGLRLIYYSQIVNDFQKGDIAEGYSVSREKKESFPLTVTSAQKNPTAFYLCASSGTGVEAFFGQGTRLTVV.

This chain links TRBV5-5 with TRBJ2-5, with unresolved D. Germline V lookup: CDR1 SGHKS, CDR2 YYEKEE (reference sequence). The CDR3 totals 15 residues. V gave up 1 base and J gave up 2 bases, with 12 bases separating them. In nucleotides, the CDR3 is TGTGCCAGCAGCTTGACAGTCAATAGGCAAGAGACCCAGTACTTC. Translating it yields CASSLTVNRQETQYF.